A selection of T cell receptor beta chains follows, all from one sample in a study of blood T cell repertoires in COVID-19. Measured with immunoSEQ multiplex PCR; TCRdb has only the in-frame clones, and not every one. This sample yields fewer than 350,000 clones, of which approximately 88% are seen a single time; roughly 5% belongs to the top ten. Sequencing was carried out using PBMCs or T cells enriched from blood (not recorded which). These receptors all stem from a man between 60 and 75 years old who had recovered from COVID-19. Both conserved end residues are part of each CDR3. Fields, in order: V gene, J gene, D gene, clone size, CDR3 protein, CDR3 DNA. D genes are given only for firm matches. Size tells how often a clone was seen (once, few, many) or the class of an expanded clone, and some rows leave it out.

TRBV19,TRBJ2-1,.,.,CASSMRSGEQFF,TGTGCCAGTAGTATGCGTTCTGGTGAGCAGTTCTTC
TRBV18,TRBJ2-1,TRBD1,.,CASSLTGVNEQFF,TGTGCCAGCTCACTGACAGGGGTCAACGAGCAGTTCTTC
TRBV29-1,TRBJ1-2,.,.,CSVEDPDSTGGYTF,TGCAGCGTTGAAGACCCAGACAGTACCGGGGGCTACACCTTC
TRBV3-1/TRBV3-2,TRBJ1-5,.,.,CASSQAGGGYQPQHF,TGTGCCAGCAGCCAAGCGGGCGGGGGCTATCAGCCCCAGCATTTT
TRBV4-1,TRBJ2-1,TRBD2,.,CASSPSGWDIAGGEGYNEQFF,TGCGCCAGCAGCCCAAGCGGTTGGGACATAGCGGGAGGTGAGGGGTACAATGAGCAGTTCTTC
TRBV6-2/TRBV6-3,TRBJ2-7,TRBD1,.,CASSQDRGGHEQYF,TGTGCCAGCAGCCAGGACAGGGGAGGCCACGAGCAGTACTTC
TRBV18,TRBJ2-6,.,.,CASSQMGHQSGANVLTF,TGTGCCAGCTCACAAATGGGACATCAGTCTGGGGCCAACGTCCTGACTTTC
TRBV5-4,TRBJ1-1,.,few,CASSTGSSNTEAFF,TGTGCCAGCAGCACCGGGTCCTCGAACACTGAAGCTTTCTTT
TRBV6-5,TRBJ2-1,.,.,CASKIRLGLLYEQFF,TGTGCCAGCAAAATTCGACTAGGGCTTTTGTATGAGCAGTTCTTC
TRBV5-4,TRBJ2-7,.,.,CASSLGASYEQYF,TGTGCCAGCAGCTTGGGTGCGTCCTACGAGCAGTACTTC
TRBV29-1,TRBJ2-4,TRBD1,.,CSGQDRVGAKNIQYF,TGCAGCGGCCAAGACAGGGTAGGAGCCAAAAACATTCAGTACTTC
TRBV6-2/TRBV6-3,TRBJ1-2,.,.,CASSSSLGGLANYGYTF,TGTGCCAGCAGTTCCTCCCTGGGAGGACTAGCTAACTATGGCTACACCTTC
TRBV28,TRBJ2-2,TRBD2,.,CASSPVIAGGDTGELFF,TGTGCCAGCAGCCCAGTAATAGCGGGAGGCGACACCGGGGAGCTGTTTTTT
TRBV5-4,TRBJ2-2,TRBD2,.,CASSLGLAGVDTGELFF,TGTGCCAGCAGCTTGGGACTAGCGGGAGTGGACACCGGGGAGCTGTTTTTT
TRBV5-1,TRBJ2-3,.,.,CASSLARVTDTQYF,TGCGCCAGCAGCTTGGCCAGGGTTACAGATACGCAGTATTTT
TRBV18,TRBJ1-3,.,.,CASSPSAGAFLSGNTIYF,TGTGCCAGCTCACCATCCGCAGGGGCATTTCTCTCTGGAAACACCATATATTTT
TRBV10-3,TRBJ2-1,TRBD2,.,CAISTPRGGRLLYEQFF,TGTGCCATCAGTACCCCTCGTGGCGGGAGGCTCCTCTATGAGCAGTTCTTC
TRBV28,TRBJ1-3,.,.,CASSPQGPGNTIYF,TGTGCCAGCAGCCCCCAGGGTCCCGGAAACACCATATATTTT
TRBV5-1,TRBJ2-5,TRBD1,.,CASSFRTGVEETQYF,TGCGCCAGCAGCTTCCGGACAGGGGTCGAGGAGACCCAGTACTTC
TRBV28,TRBJ2-5,TRBD2,.,CASSSSGGAQETQYF,TGTGCCAGCAGCTCTTCGGGGGGGGCCCAAGAGACCCAGTACTTC
TRBV19,TRBJ1-1,.,few,CASSIYGHINTEAFF,TGTGCCAGTAGTATATATGGACATATCAACACTGAAGCTTTCTTT
TRBV7-9,TRBJ2-1,.,once,CASSPNYNEQFF,TGTGCCAGCAGCCCTAACTACAATGAGCAGTTCTTC
TRBV7-2,TRBJ2-7,TRBD2,.,CASSLAWGLAGIQYF,TGTGCCAGCAGCTTAGCGTGGGGGCTAGCGGGGATCCAGTACTTC
TRBV7-2,TRBJ1-1,.,.,CASSSSGRGGEAFF,TGTGCCAGCAGCTCCTCAGGGCGAGGTGGTGAAGCTTTCTTT
TRBV10-3,TRBJ1-1,TRBD1,.,CAISESNRGREAFF,TGTGCCATCAGTGAGTCGAACAGGGGGCGTGAAGCTTTCTTT
TRBV28,TRBJ2-2,TRBD2,.,CASQLAGVSTGELFF,TGTGCCAGCCAACTAGCGGGAGTTAGCACCGGGGAGCTGTTTTTT
TRBV5-1,TRBJ1-1,TRBD1,.,CASSKGQGPINTEAFF,TGCGCCAGCAGCAAAGGACAGGGTCCCATTAACACTGAAGCTTTCTTT
TRBV12-3/TRBV12-4,TRBJ1-1,TRBD1,.,CASSSQQGGEAFF,TGTGCCAGCAGTTCACAACAGGGGGGTGAAGCTTTCTTT
TRBV11-2,TRBJ2-3,TRBD2,.,CASSTGTSGSLGDTQYF,TGTGCCAGCAGCACCGGGACTAGCGGGAGTCTTGGAGATACGCAGTATTTT
TRBV6-5,TRBJ2-2,.,.,CASSYGRKGAGELFF,TGTGCCAGCAGTTACGGGCGAAAGGGGGCCGGGGAGCTGTTTTTT
TRBV3-1/TRBV3-2,TRBJ2-3,TRBD2,.,CASSQSGTSLFTDTQYF,TGTGCCAGCAGCCAGTCCGGGACTAGCCTTTTCACAGATACGCAGTATTTT
TRBV5-1,TRBJ1-4,.,once,CASRTDGSSEKLFF,TGCGCCAGCAGGACTGACGGATCCAGCGAAAAACTGTTTTTT
TRBV7-6,TRBJ2-1,.,.,CASSSIGGGQSTEQFF,TGTGCCAGCAGCTCGATAGGAGGGGGACAGTCCACTGAGCAGTTCTTC
TRBV11-2,TRBJ1-2,.,few,CASSPLGGGSGYTF,TGTGCCAGCAGCCCCCTTGGGGGGGGGAGTGGCTACACCTTC
TRBV7-9,TRBJ2-7,.,once,CASSFQGTYEQYF,TGTGCCAGCAGCTTCCAGGGAACCTACGAGCAGTACTTC
TRBV27,TRBJ2-3,TRBD2,.,CAYTSGIGTDTQYF,TGTGCCTATACTAGCGGGATAGGCACAGATACGCAGTATTTT
TRBV19,TRBJ1-1,.,.,CASSPRQVNTEAFF,TGTGCCAGTAGTCCCAGACAGGTGAACACTGAAGCTTTCTTT
TRBV12-5,TRBJ2-1,TRBD2,.,CASGLGLAGGSIEQFF,TGTGCTAGTGGTTTGGGGTTAGCGGGAGGTAGTATTGAGCAGTTCTTC
TRBV9,TRBJ2-1,.,.,CASSLGGVRDNEQFF,TGTGCCAGCAGCCTCGGGGGAGTTAGGGACAATGAGCAGTTCTTC
TRBV7-3,TRBJ2-1,TRBD1,.,CASSLQGQGREQFF,TGTGCCAGCAGCCTACAGGGACAGGGACGTGAGCAGTTCTTC
TRBV27,TRBJ1-2,TRBD1,.,CASSGGAGQGYVYGYTF,TGTGCCAGCAGCGGAGGTGCGGGACAGGGGTACGTCTATGGCTACACCTTC
TRBV28,TRBJ1-3,TRBD1,.,CASSTGTGGYSGNTIYF,TGTGCCAGCAGTACCGGGACAGGGGGCTACTCTGGAAACACCATATATTTT
TRBV5-4,TRBJ2-7,TRBD1,.,CASSFFRKGAYEQYF,TGTGCCAGCAGCTTTTTCAGGAAGGGGGCTTACGAGCAGTACTTC
TRBV28,TRBJ1-5,.,.,CASFTTGSGQPQHF,TGTGCCAGCTTCACTACAGGGTCGGGCCAGCCCCAGCATTTT
TRBV9,TRBJ2-5,TRBD2,.,CASRLAGVGGQETQYF,TGTGCCAGCAGGTTAGCGGGAGTAGGCGGACAAGAGACCCAGTACTTC
TRBV10-1,TRBJ2-1,TRBD2,.,CASSREDRRDEQFF,TGCGCCAGCAGTCGGGAGGATCGGAGGGATGAGCAGTTCTTC
TRBV3-1/TRBV3-2,TRBJ1-5,TRBD1,.,CASSQTGQGEAQPQHF,TGTGCCAGCAGCCAGACCGGACAGGGTGAGGCTCAGCCCCAGCATTTT
TRBV5-1,TRBJ2-7,.,.,CASSFQQGYDEQYF,TGCGCCAGCAGCTTCCAACAGGGTTACGACGAGCAGTACTTC
TRBV9,TRBJ2-1,TRBD2,once,CASSVVGSGSGEQFF,TGTGCCAGCAGCGTAGTAGGTAGCGGGAGTGGTGAGCAGTTCTTC
TRBV7-6,TRBJ2-4,.,once,CASSPRRRGEGNIQYF,TGTGCCAGCAGCCCCCGTAGGCGCGGAGAGGGAAACATTCAGTACTTC
TRBV11-2,TRBJ1-2,.,.,CASSSNYGYTF,TGTGCCAGCAGCTCAAACTATGGCTACACCTTC
TRBV18,TRBJ2-5,.,.,CASSARGTQYF,TGTGCCAGCTCGGCCCGGGGGACCCAGTACTTC
TRBV5-1,TRBJ2-1,TRBD2,.,CASSLDSGYNEQFF,TGCGCCAGCAGCTTGGATAGCGGGTACAATGAGCAGTTCTTC
TRBV9,TRBJ2-1,.,.,CASSVRDLRNNEQFF,TGTGCCAGCAGCGTCAGGGATCTTCGTAACAATGAGCAGTTCTTC
TRBV11-3,TRBJ2-3,TRBD2,.,CASSRGSGSGTDTQYF,TGTGCCAGCAGCCGGGGGAGCGGGAGCGGCACAGATACGCAGTATTTT
TRBV6-6,TRBJ1-5,TRBD1,few,CASSLAGGQISNQPQHF,TGTGCCAGCAGTCTTGCAGGGGGACAGATTAGCAATCAGCCCCAGCATTTT
TRBV29-1,TRBJ2-7,.,.,CSVLQGGYEQYF,TGCAGCGTTCTTCAGGGGGGATACGAGCAGTACTTC